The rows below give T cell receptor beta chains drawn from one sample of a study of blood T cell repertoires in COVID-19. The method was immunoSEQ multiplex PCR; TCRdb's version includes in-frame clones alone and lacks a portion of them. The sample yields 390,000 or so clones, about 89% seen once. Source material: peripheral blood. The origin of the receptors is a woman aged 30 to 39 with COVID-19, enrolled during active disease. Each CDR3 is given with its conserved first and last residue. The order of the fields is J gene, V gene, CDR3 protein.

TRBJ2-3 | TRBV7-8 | CASSQGRRTDTQYF
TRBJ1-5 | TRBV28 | CASSPYRGYGPNQPQHF
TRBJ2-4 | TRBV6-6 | CASSSFRGLAKNIQYF
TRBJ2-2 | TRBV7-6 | CASSWGRAGELFF
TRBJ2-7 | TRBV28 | CASRALAGVNEQYF
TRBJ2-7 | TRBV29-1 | CSVELSGLVTYEQYF
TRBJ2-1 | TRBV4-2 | CASSQSTGLAGYNEQFF
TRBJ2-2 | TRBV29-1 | CSVRGTYTGELFF
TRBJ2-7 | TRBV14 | CASSQGGGSNEQYF
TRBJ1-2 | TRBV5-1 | CASSFQGASNGYTF
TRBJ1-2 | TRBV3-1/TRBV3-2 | CASSQDRIYGYTF
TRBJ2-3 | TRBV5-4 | CASRPSIQTRDTQYF
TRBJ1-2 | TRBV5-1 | CASSRTQGVYGYTF
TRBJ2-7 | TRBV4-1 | CASSQDGGQGFYEQYF
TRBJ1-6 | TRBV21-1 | CASSTKDRDNRSPLHF
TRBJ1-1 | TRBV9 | CASSVVGTGAEAFF
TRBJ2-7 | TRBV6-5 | CASSYGRGYEQYF
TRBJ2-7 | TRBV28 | CASSFEGQGYEQYF
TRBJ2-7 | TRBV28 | CATLLTGGEQYF
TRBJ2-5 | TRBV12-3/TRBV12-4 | CASSASGGETQYF
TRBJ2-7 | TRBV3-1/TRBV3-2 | CASSQGGQGLGEQYF
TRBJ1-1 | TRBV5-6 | CASSFGQLEAFF
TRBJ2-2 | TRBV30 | CAWSGLAGVSGELFF
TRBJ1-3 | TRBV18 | CASSPNPGLSGNTIYF
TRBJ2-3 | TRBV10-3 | CAIRLAGDLATQYF
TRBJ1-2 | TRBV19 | CASSIGGDGYTF
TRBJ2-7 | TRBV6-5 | CASSPRGPPYEQYF
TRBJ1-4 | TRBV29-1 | CSATRDRGRVEKLFF
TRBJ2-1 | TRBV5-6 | CASSLDGGQFF
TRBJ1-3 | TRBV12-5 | CAGRAGPGNTIYF
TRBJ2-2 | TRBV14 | CASSQDYSNTGELFF
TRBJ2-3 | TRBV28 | CASSPPGGGGYTDTQYF
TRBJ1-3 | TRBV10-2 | CASSDGGDGNTIYF
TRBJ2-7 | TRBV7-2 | CASSLRTGIAYEQYF
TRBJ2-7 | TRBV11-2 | CASSPRTSGSWAYEQYF
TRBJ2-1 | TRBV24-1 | CATTGRAINEQFF
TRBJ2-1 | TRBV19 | CASSIVASGAYYNEQFF
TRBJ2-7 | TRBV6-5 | CASSYSRSGNYEQYF
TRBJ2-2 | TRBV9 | CASSVGLAGPTGELFF